This TCR beta chain was captured by sequencing in a study of identical twins. Study conclusions and caveats: Reduced insertions were recorded for abundant cord blood beta clonotypes, with no such pattern in memory repertoires. Models predicted too little out-of-frame TCR alpha sharing in monozygotic twins.

Comment on this clonotype: Antigen: not known.

The V gene lost 0 bases and the J gene lost 0 bases, with 15 bases spanning the gap. CDR3 length equals 19 residues. CDR1 is SGHAT and CDR2 is FQDESV in the germline V gene (reference sequence). TCRdb reanalysed the 5' RACE reads using MiXCR and keeps one entry per CDR3 protein. The sample lists some 460,000 distinct CDR3 sequences; 12% to 15% were seen once. This sample also belongs to another study, concerning yellow fever vaccine responses in identical twins.

Sequencing was performed on CD4+ T cells sorted from blood. The chain is built from TRBV11-1 and TRBJ2-6, with D hard to call. This TCR derives from a woman in her late teens or twenties in good health. The CDR3 nucleotides read TGTGCCAGCAGCTTAGCGGGCGGAACATTGAGCTCTGGGGCCAACGTCCTGACTTTC. It translates to CASSLAGGTLSSGANVLTF.